One sample yielded the 26 T cell receptor beta chains listed below, sequenced in a study of T cell responses to AZD1222 COVID-19 vaccine (dated by TCRdb to about 2021). The sample's time point label, in plain terms: baseline before first vaccination. Receptor libraries were prepared by the immunoSEQ multiplex PCR assay. Drawn from immuneACCESS, this table holds only the in-frame rearrangements with V and J called that TCRdb kept. Clones are partly lost; checked studies trace under half to an unresolved V gene and leave the rest unexplained. The sample table lists tens of thousands of clones, approximately 78% of them with a count of one. The ten biggest clones cover 20% to 25% of the sample. Material: peripheral blood, obtained on day 0 of AZD1222 vaccination. The receptors here all came from an adult in good health.

The chain joins TRBV28 to TRBJ1-4; maybe TRBD1 (5 bases). Germline V gene lookup returns CDR1 MDHEN and CDR2 SYDVKM. CDR3 size: 14 residues. The V end was cut by 0 bases, the J end by 7 bases, with 9 bases between. CDR3 DNA sequence: TGTGCCAGCAGTTTATGGCAGGGTAGTGAAAAACTGTTTTTT. Residues: CASSLWQGSEKLFF.

The gene calls are TRBV6-1 and TRBJ2-7; D is undetermined. With 0 bases removed from V and 1 base from J, the gap between germline ends came to 7 bases. The length of the CDR3 is 14 residues. Germline values: CDR1 MNHNS, CDR2 SASEGT. CDR3 sequence: CASSEAAGSYEQYF. The CDR3 DNA is TGTGCCAGCAGTGAAGCGGCAGGATCCTACGAGCAGTACTTC.

Only a few counts were recorded for this clone. Here the CDR3 reads CASEGLAGVGGWYHEQFF. The CDR3 DNA sequence: TGTGCCAGCGAGGGGCTAGCGGGAGTAGGGGGGTGGTATCATGAGCAGTTCTTC. The rearrangement links TRBV7-9 to TRBJ2-1, with 10 nucleotides matching TRBD2. Per germline, CDR1 SEHNR and CDR2 FQNEAQ (reference sequence). This CDR3 comprises 18 residues. The trim removed 8 bases at V and 8 bases at J, leaving 21 bases unmatched. Full variable domain (missing parts from reference TRBV7-9 and TRBJ2-1): DTGVSQNPRHKITKRGQNVTFRCDPISEHNRLYWYRQTLGQGPEFLTYFQNEAQLEKSRLLSDRFSAERPKGSFSTLEIQRTEQGDSAMYLCASEGLAGVGGWYHEQFFGPGTRLTVL.

A few counts support this clone. The chain has TRBV28 and TRBJ2-2, with 8 bases identical to TRBD2. The CDR3 has 15 amino acids. From germline, CDR1 is MDHEN and CDR2 SYDVKM. The ends lost 5 bases at V and 2 bases at J; junction bases unmatched: 4. This chain's CDR3 is CASSPTSGNTGELFF. The CDR3 nucleotides read TGTGCCAGCAGTCCTACTAGCGGTAACACCGGGGAGCTGTTTTTT.

This clone has only one observation. The J gene is TRBJ2-2, the V gene TRBV7-7, with D possibly matching TRBD2 (6 bases). This CDR3 has 13 residues. Per the germline V gene, CDR1 is SSHAT and CDR2 is FNYEAQ (reference sequence). The V end lost 1 base, the J end lost 9 bases, and 9 bases lay between the germline ends. The CDR3 nucleotides read TGTGCCAGCAGCTTAGATGCGGGGTGGGAGCTGTTTTTT. This translates into CASSLDAGWELFF.

This rearrangement joins TRBV5-1 to TRBJ2-7; TRBD1 might be the D (6 bases). Trimming left V 0 bases short and J 0 bases short, with 13 bases between. The germline V gene encodes CDR1 SGHRS and CDR2 YFSETQ. The CDR3 runs 16 residues. The CDR3 loop is CASSLVSYRDSYEQYF. Written as DNA, the CDR3 is TGCGCCAGCAGCTTGGTCTCATACAGGGACTCCTACGAGCAGTACTTC. Drawing the rest from reference TRBV5-1 and TRBJ2-7, the complete variable domain is KAGVTQTPRYLIKTRGQQVTLSCSPISGHRSVSWYQQTPGQGLQFLFEYFSETQRNKGNFPGRFSGRQFSNSRSEMNVSTLELGDSALYLCASSLVSYRDSYEQYFGPGTRLTVT.

The chain is built from TRBV10-1 and TRBJ1-1, with a weak D call TRBD1 (5 bases). V gave up 2 bases and J gave up 8 bases, with 12 bases separating them. CDR3 length: 13 residues. Germline-derived CDR1 and CDR2 are WNHNN and SYGVQD (reference sequence). The CDR3 protein is CASSEPGTQEAFF. CDR3 nucleotide sequence: TGCGCCAGCAGTGAGCCAGGGACTCAGGAAGCTTTCTTT.

The chain joins TRBV29-1 to TRBJ2-3, with 7 bases matching TRBD2. Unmatched junction bases numbered 8, after V lost 7 bases and J lost 4 bases. The CDR3 has 13 residues. Germline lookup yields CDR1 SQVTM and CDR2 ANQGSEA. The CDR3 sequence: CSAGRAWSDTQYF. The CDR3 DNA follows: TGCAGCGCAGGGAGGGCCTGGTCAGATACGCAGTATTTT.

V is TRBV18 and J is TRBJ2-7; 7 bases fit TRBD1. The germline V gene encodes CDR1 KGHSH and CDR2 LQKENI. V was clipped by 5 bases and J by 1 base; unmatched bases: 5. The CDR3 is 14 residues long. The CDR3 reads CASSSTQGSYEQYF. The CDR3 DNA is TGTGCCAGCTCATCAACACAGGGGTCCTACGAGCAGTACTTC.

The chain links TRBV28 to TRBJ2-2; unclear D gene. The CDR3 contains 12 residues. Per germline, CDR1 MDHEN and CDR2 SYDVKM. V lost 3 bases to trimming and J lost 8 bases, with 7 bases between them. CDR3 sequence reads: CASSLLGGELFF. CDR3 bases: TGTGCCAGCAGTTTGTTGGGTGGGGAGCTGTTTTTT.

V is TRBV18 and J is TRBJ2-1, with D tentatively TRBD1 (6 bases). Germline loops: CDR1 KGHSH, CDR2 LQKENI. V was clipped by 5 bases and J by 8 bases, with 16 bases between them. The CDR3 totals 14 residues. DNA of the CDR3: TGTGCCAGCTCAGACAGGTCCCTACGGGATGAGCAGTTCTTC. This translates into CASSDRSLRDEQFF.

In DNA form, the CDR3 reads TGCAGCCTCTCAACCTCGGGTGAAAAACTGTTTTTT. Translating gives CSLSTSGEKLFF. This chain uses TRBV29-1 with TRBJ1-4; D unclear. The CDR3 runs to 12 residues. Germline V CDR1 and CDR2: SQVTM, ANQGSEA. Trimming pared 8 bases from V and 7 bases from J, leaving 14 bases between. Complete variable domain (other parts from reference TRBV29-1 and TRBJ1-4): SAVISQKPSRDICQRGTSLTIQCQVDSQVTMMFWYRQQPGQSLTLIATANQGSEATYESGFVIDKFPISRPNLTFSTLTVSNMSPEDSSIYLCSLSTSGEKLFFGSGTQLSVL.

This clone occurred a few times. J is TRBJ1-1 and V is TRBV6-1; D remains unclear. There are 17 residues in the CDR3. Trimming pared 2 bases from V and 4 bases from J, leaving 20 bases between. Germline CDR1 reads MNHNS; CDR2 reads SASEGT. CDR3 bases: TGTGCCAGCAGTGAAAATGCCCCTTCCAACTGGGGCACTGAAGCTTTCTTT. This codes for CASSENAPSNWGTEAFF.

The gene calls are TRBV2 and TRBJ1-2; no firm D call. The V end was cut by 8 bases, the J end by 5 bases, with 21 bases between. Germline CDR1 SNHLY, CDR2 FYNNEI. The CDR3 sequence is 15 residues long. The CDR3 DNA follows: TGTGCCAGCCGGGGAGGGTCTGATCTAGGATATGGCTACACCTTC. As protein: CASRGGSDLGYGYTF. Looking up the rest from reference TRBV2 and TRBJ1-2 gives the full variable domain: EPEVTQTPSHQVTQMGQEVILRCVPISNHLYFYWYRQILGQKVEFLVSFYNNEISEKSEIFDDQFSVERPDGSNFTLKIRSTKLEDSAMYFCASRGGSDLGYGYTFGSGTRLTVV.

This chain uses TRBV10-1 with TRBJ1-4; D not resolved. Germline CDR1 WNHNN, CDR2 SYGVQD (reference sequence). This CDR3 has 13 amino acids. The V gene lost 6 bases and the J gene lost 8 bases, with 13 bases spanning the gap. The CDR3 protein is CASSPLVGEKLFF. The CDR3 DNA sequence: TGCGCCAGCAGCCCCTTGGTAGGGGAAAAACTGTTTTTT.

The chain carries TRBV9 and TRBJ2-1, with 11 positions matching TRBD2. The CDR3 contains 15 residues. CDR1 is SGDLS and CDR2 is YYNGEE in the germline V gene. Germline trimming cut 2 bases from V and 7 bases from J; bases unmatched to any gene: 5. The CDR3 DNA is TGTGCCAGCAGCGTCCCGGGACTAGCGGCGAATGAGCAGTTCTTC. Protein sequence: CASSVPGLAANEQFF.

The V gene is TRBV6-2 or TRBV6-3, the J gene TRBJ1-5, with a possible D match to TRBD1 (6 bases). V was cut by 5 bases and J by 5 bases, with 16 bases left in between. This CDR3 contains 15 residues. Germline V lookup: CDR1 MNHEY, CDR2 SVGEGT. The CDR3 nucleotides are TGTGCCAGCAGTAGTCGACAGGTGGTGGATCAGCCCCAGCATTTT. Translating it yields CASSSRQVVDQPQHF.

The genes are TRBV10-1 and TRBJ1-5; a weak D match, TRBD1 (5 bases). Germline CDR1 and CDR2: WNHNN and SYGVQD (reference sequence). Trimming took 7 bases from V and 5 from J, leaving 15 bases between them. This CDR3 comprises 14 residues. CDR3 sequence reads: CASMGRNRHQPQHF. The DNA of the CDR3 is TGCGCCAGCATGGGGCGAAACCGGCATCAGCCCCAGCATTTT.

The chain recombines TRBV21-1 with TRBJ2-5; the DNA was not used to check the table's D call, TRBD2. TRBV21-1 is designated a pseudogene. The CDR3 runs 16 residues. The CDR3 sequence is CASSLRTSGPQETQYF. CDR3 DNA: TGTGCCAGCAGCTTGCGGACTAGCGGGCCCCAAGAGACCCAGTACTTC.

The chain couples TRBV3-1 (or the pseudogene TRBV3-2) to TRBJ2-3; TRBD2 aligns across 8 bases. Germline CDR1 and CDR2: LGHDT and YNNKEL (reference sequence). V lost 4 bases to trimming and J lost 1 base; unmatched junction nucleotides: 7. The CDR3 length is 16 residues. The CDR3 DNA reads as TGTGCCAGCAGCCTCTCCAAACTAGCGGGCACAGATACGCAGTATTTT. Its translation: CASSLSKLAGTDTQYF.

This clone was seen ten or more times. The chain recombines TRBV30 with TRBJ1-3; D ambiguous. The CDR3 spans 15 residues. Germline-derived CDR1 and CDR2 are GTSNPN and SVGIG (reference sequence). V gave up 5 bases and J gave up 4 bases, with 18 bases separating them. CDR3 nucleotides: TGTGCCTGGTTCAGGCCAGGCTTGGCAGGAAACACCATATATTTT. Protein: CAWFRPGLAGNTIYF.

The chain employs TRBV27 and TRBJ2-1; D is ambiguous. With 3 bases removed from V and 5 bases from J, the gap between germline ends came to 11 bases. The germline V gene encodes CDR1 MNHEY and CDR2 SMNVEV (reference sequence). The CDR3 is made up of 14 amino acids. The CDR3: CASSFGLDNNEQFF. The CDR3 region has the DNA TGTGCCAGCAGTTTTGGGCTAGACAACAATGAGCAGTTCTTC.

V usage is TRBV18 and J usage is TRBJ2-5; 7 bases map to TRBD1. Trimming at V came to 5 bases and at J to 2 bases, leaving 5 bases not matched to a gene. Germline V lookup: CDR1 KGHSH, CDR2 LQKENI. This CDR3 has 14 residues. The CDR3 protein is CASSGTVTQETQYF. Written as DNA, the CDR3 is TGTGCCAGCTCAGGGACAGTAACTCAAGAGACCCAGTACTTC.

As concerns this clone: This same CDR3 is encoded by further DNA sequences in the sample. This chain joins TRBV28 and TRBJ1-2; unclear D gene. Trimming took 3 bases from V and 8 from J, leaving 10 bases between them. CDR1 is MDHEN and CDR2 is SYDVKM in the germline V gene. The length of the CDR3 is 12 residues. The CDR3, as DNA: TGTGCCAGCAGTTTGAACGTCGGGGGCTACACCTTC. Translating gives CASSLNVGGYTF.

The genes are TRBV18 and TRBJ1-1; D perhaps matches TRBD1 (5 bases). The V end was cut by 3 bases, the J end by 7 bases, with 15 bases between. This CDR3 comprises 14 residues. The germline CDR1 and CDR2 sequences are KGHSH and LQKENI. The DNA of the CDR3 is TGTGCCAGCTCACCTTTTGCCCGGGGCGATGAAGCTTTCTTT. Its protein product is CASSPFARGDEAFF.

V gene TRBV12-3 or TRBV12-4 combines with J gene TRBJ1-6; D gene unclear. This CDR3 contains 12 residues. With 6 bases removed from V and 7 bases from J, the gap between germline ends came to 7 bases. CDR3 sequence (DNA): TGTGCCAGCAGGAGAATAAATTCACCCCTCCACTTT. As protein: CASRRINSPLHF.